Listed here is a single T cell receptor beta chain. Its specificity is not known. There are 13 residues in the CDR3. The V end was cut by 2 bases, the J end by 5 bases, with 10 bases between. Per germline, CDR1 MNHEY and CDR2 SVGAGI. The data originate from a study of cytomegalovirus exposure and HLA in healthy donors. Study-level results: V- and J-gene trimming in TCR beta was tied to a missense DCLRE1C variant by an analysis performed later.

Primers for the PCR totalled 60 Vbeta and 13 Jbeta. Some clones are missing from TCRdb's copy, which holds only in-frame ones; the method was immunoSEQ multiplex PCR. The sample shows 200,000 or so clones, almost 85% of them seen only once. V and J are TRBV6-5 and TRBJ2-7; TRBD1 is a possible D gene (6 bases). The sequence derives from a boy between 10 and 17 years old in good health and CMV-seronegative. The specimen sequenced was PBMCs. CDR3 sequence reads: CASSYAGANEQYF. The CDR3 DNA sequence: TGTGCCAGCAGTTACGCAGGGGCAAACGAGCAGTACTTC.